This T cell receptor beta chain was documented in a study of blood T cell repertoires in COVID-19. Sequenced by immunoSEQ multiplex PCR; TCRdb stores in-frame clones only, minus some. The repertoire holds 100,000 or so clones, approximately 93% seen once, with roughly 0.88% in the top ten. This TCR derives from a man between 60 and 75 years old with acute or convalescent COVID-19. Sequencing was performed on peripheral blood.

The CDR3 nucleotides are TGTGCCAGCAGCCCCCCGGCGGGCACCGGGGAGCTGTTTTTT. This codes for CASSPPAGTGELFF. The chain has TRBV27 and TRBJ2-2, with D perhaps TRBD2 (5 bases). Trimming removed 6 bases at V and 4 bases at J, with 12 bases between. The CDR3 consists of 14 residues. Germline lookup yields CDR1 MNHEY and CDR2 SMNVEV (reference sequence).